Listed here are 10 T cell receptor beta chains from one sample, sequenced in a study of shared clonotypes between healthy human individuals. The method was immunoSEQ multiplex PCR; TCRdb's version includes in-frame clones alone and lacks a portion of them. The sample has about 1.1 million clones, around three quarters seen once. The sequencing input was memory CD4+ T cells from PBMCs. Subset specified: CD45RA-negative fraction. The receptors shown here come from a man between 18 and 35 years old in good health. Some clones in this sample may be carry-over from other donors' samples.

The rearrangement joins TRBV6-1 to TRBJ1-3; possible D gene TRBD1, 5 bases. Between the trimmed V and J ends, which lost 0 bases and 4 bases, there was a span of 10 bases. Germline-derived CDR1 and CDR2 are MNHNS and SASEGT. There are 15 residues in the CDR3. This CDR3 reads CASSEARAGGNTIYF. CDR3 nucleotide sequence: TGTGCCAGCAGTGAAGCCAGGGCGGGAGGAAACACCATATATTTT.

The chain uses TRBV11-2 and TRBJ1-1; D gene ambiguous. Germline CDR1 is SGHAT and CDR2 is FQNNGV. This CDR3 region has 17 residues. V was trimmed by 5 bases and J by 0 bases, leaving 19 bases between them. This CDR3 is CASSKMATVGLNTEAFF. The CDR3 DNA sequence: TGTGCCAGCAGCAAAATGGCGACGGTCGGATTGAACACTGAAGCTTTCTTT.

The CDR3 reads CASSGLAGGELFF. The DNA of the CDR3 is TGTGCCAGCAGCGGACTAGCGGGAGGGGAGCTGTTTTTT. The chain joins TRBV28 to TRBJ2-2, with 12 bases identical to TRBD2. The CDR3 length is 13 residues. V dropped 6 bases and J dropped 8; count of bases not matched to a gene: 1. Looked up from germline, CDR1 is MDHEN and CDR2 is SYDVKM. The whole variable domain, filled in from reference TRBV28 and TRBJ2-2, reads DVKVTQSSRYLVKRTGEKVFLECVQDMDHENMFWYRQDPGLGLRLIYFSYDVKMKEKGDIPEGYSVSREKKERFSLILESASTNQTSMYLCASSGLAGGELFFGEGSRLTVL.

The chain has TRBV6-1 and TRBJ2-7; 7 positions agree with TRBD2. In germline, CDR1 is MNHNS, CDR2 SASEGT. V lost 5 bases, J lost 6 bases, and 7 bases stayed unmatched. This CDR3 has 13 amino acids. The DNA of the CDR3 is TGTGCCAGCAGTTCTCGCGGGGGTTCCGAGCAGTACTTC. Amino acid sequence: CASSSRGGSEQYF.

The chain couples TRBV5-1 to TRBJ2-3, with TRBD2 matching 12 bases. Germline V gene data show CDR1 as SGHRS and CDR2 as YFSETQ. V lost 0 bases and J lost 9; bases outside the gene matches: 8. The CDR3 length is 16 residues. The CDR3: CASSLGASGRAGTQYF. The CDR3 nucleotides read TGCGCCAGCAGCTTGGGGGCTAGCGGGAGGGCCGGGACGCAGTATTTT.

This clone was recorded once. V usage is TRBV29-1 and J usage is TRBJ2-7, with 9 bases matching TRBD2. V was pared by 3 bases and J by 3 bases, with 6 bases of the junction left unmatched. From germline, CDR1 is SQVTM and CDR2 ANQGSEA. The CDR3 spans 14 residues. DNA of the CDR3: TGCAGCGTTGAGACTAGCGGAAAGAGCTACGAGCAGTACTTC. Its protein product is CSVETSGKSYEQYF.

The J gene is TRBJ1-1, the V gene TRBV2, with D uncertain. Looked up from germline, CDR1 is SNHLY and CDR2 is FYNNEI. Trimming cost V 7 bases and J 6 bases, with 6 bases left between them. This CDR3 has 10 amino acids. The CDR3 coding sequence is TGTGCCAGCAACTGGCCTGAAGCTTTCTTT. Its protein product is CASNWPEAFF.

This chain joins TRBV11-3 and TRBJ2-7, with 9 bases aligning to TRBD1. Germline V gives CDR1 SGHNT, CDR2 YENEEA. J was trimmed by 6 bases and V by 0 bases; bases with no gene match: 6. The CDR3 length is 15 residues. The CDR3 DNA follows: TGTGCCAGCAGCTTAGACCGGGGACAGGGCGGCGAGCAGTACTTC. As protein: CASSLDRGQGGEQYF.

The chain carries TRBV6-6 and TRBJ1-1; no reliable D call. This CDR3 is 12 amino acids long. Trimming removed 6 bases from V and 5 bases from J, with 10 bases in between. The germline gives CDR1 MNHNY, CDR2 SVGAGI (reference sequence). This CDR3 is CASRSTETEAFF. CDR3 DNA sequence: TGTGCCAGCAGGTCTACCGAGACTGAAGCTTTCTTT.

The V call is TRBV10-3, the J call TRBJ2-7, with TRBD1 as a possible D gene (6 bases). Trimming took 5 bases from V and 3 from J, leaving 20 bases between them. Looked up from germline, CDR1 is ENHRY and CDR2 is SYGVKD. The CDR3 consists of 16 residues. The CDR3: CAISPWGQSSLYEQYF. The CDR3 DNA reads as TGTGCCATCAGTCCCTGGGGGCAGTCATCCCTCTACGAGCAGTACTTC.